The 24 T cell receptor beta chains reported below all come from one sample, sequenced in a study of blood T cell repertoires in COVID-19. Measured with immunoSEQ multiplex PCR; TCRdb has only the in-frame clones, and not every one. Of roughly 340,000 clones listed, roughly 90% were seen once; the top ten hold approximately 3%. Sequencing used peripheral blood. The origin of the receptors is a woman younger than 45 with COVID-19, enrolled during active disease.

J is TRBJ1-4 and V is TRBV7-9; 7 positions agree with TRBD1. Germline values: CDR1 SEHNR, CDR2 FQNEAQ (reference sequence). The V gene end was trimmed by 2 bases and the J gene end by 5 bases; junction bases not matched to a gene: 5. The CDR3 runs to 15 residues. CDR3 DNA sequence: TGTGCCAGCAGCTTACGCACAGGGGACAATGAAAAACTGTTTTTT. It yields the protein CASSLRTGDNEKLFF.

The chain is built from TRBV14 and TRBJ2-1; 9 bases match TRBD2. The CDR3 runs 17 residues. Losses at the gene ends were 0 bases for V and 4 bases for J; bases not matched to a gene: 7. Germline assignment: CDR1 SGHDN and CDR2 FVKESK. CDR3 coding DNA: TGTGCCAGCAGCCAAGAGGGCGGGGGGGGAAGATACAATGAGCAGTTCTTC. Its protein is CASSQEGGGGRYNEQFF.

The gene calls are TRBV28 and TRBJ1-5, with 7 bases aligning to TRBD1. V was pared by 8 bases and J by 1 base, with 11 bases of the junction left unmatched. This CDR3 has 16 amino acids. Germline lookup yields CDR1 MDHEN and CDR2 SYDVKM. CDR3 in DNA: TGTGCCAGCGGTAAACAGGGGCGCAGGAGCAATCAGCCCCAGCATTTT. Amino acids: CASGKQGRRSNQPQHF.

This clone occurred a few times. The chain couples TRBV27 to TRBJ1-6; D is perhaps TRBD1 (5 bases). Trimming took 6 bases from V and 7 from J, leaving 10 bases between them. Germline CDR1 is MNHEY and CDR2 is SMNVEV (reference sequence). This CDR3 is built from 13 residues. CDR3 region: CASRRQLNSPLHF. The CDR3, as DNA: TGTGCCAGCAGGAGACAGTTAAATTCACCCCTCCACTTT.

The V call is TRBV5-1, the J call TRBJ1-1; 10 positions match TRBD1. V gave up 1 base and J gave up 0 bases; unmatched junction bases: 21. The CDR3 runs 22 residues. Germline-derived CDR1 and CDR2 are SGHRS and YFSETQ. The CDR3 spells CASSLSPGTGVEYRLMNTEAFF. Written as DNA, the CDR3 is TGCGCCAGCAGCTTGTCCCCCGGGACAGGGGTCGAGTACCGGTTGATGAACACTGAAGCTTTCTTT. Full variable domain (outside the CDR3, taken from reference TRBV5-1 and TRBJ1-1): KAGVTQTPRYLIKTRGQQVTLSCSPISGHRSVSWYQQTPGQGLQFLFEYFSETQRNKGNFPGRFSGRQFSNSRSEMNVSTLELGDSALYLCASSLSPGTGVEYRLMNTEAFFGQGTRLTVV.

The chain combines TRBV4-1 with TRBJ2-5; 8 bases map to TRBD2. V lost 3 bases and J lost 8; bases outside the gene matches: 11. The CDR3 extends over 15 amino acids. Germline V gives CDR1 MGHRA, CDR2 YSYEKL. The CDR3 region has the DNA TGCGCCAGCAGCCAGAGGGGACTAGAATCTGAAACCCAGTACTTC. This encodes CASSQRGLESETQYF.

The rearrangement links TRBV7-2 to TRBJ2-3; 11 bases map to TRBD2. In germline, CDR1 is SGHTA, CDR2 FQGNSA. J gave up 3 bases and V 4 bases, and 15 bases lay outside the gene matches. This CDR3 region has 19 residues. This chain's CDR3 is CASSSTTLLAGVRTDTQYF. CDR3 DNA sequence: TGTGCCAGCAGCTCAACCACCCTACTAGCGGGAGTAAGAACAGATACGCAGTATTTT.

This clone occurred once. This chain uses TRBV28 with TRBJ2-1; 12 nucleotides line up with TRBD2. The junction had 7 bases not matched to a gene; V was cut back by 5 bases and J by 5 bases. The V gene's germline CDR1 is MDHEN and CDR2 SYDVKM. This CDR3 region has 16 residues. CDR3 nucleotide sequence: TGTGCCAGCAGTCGACTAGCGGGAGCCCCCCACAATGAGCAGTTCTTC. It translates to CASSRLAGAPHNEQFF.

This clone was counted once. The chain employs TRBV2 and TRBJ2-1; 14 bases are shared with TRBD2. The V segment lost 6 bases and the J segment 3 bases; nucleotides outside the gene matches: 10. The CDR3 runs to 18 residues. Germline V gene data show CDR1 as SNHLY and CDR2 as FYNNEI. CDR3 nucleotides: TGTGCCAGCAGCTCCACGACTAGCGGGGGGGCCAACTACAATGAGCAGTTCTTC. Encoded protein: CASSSTTSGGANYNEQFF.

A few counts support this clone. The V and J genes are TRBV6-5 and TRBJ1-1, with 10 bases matching TRBD1. This CDR3 region has 14 residues. Trimming removed 2 bases from V and 5 bases from J; junction bases left unmatched: 2. CDR1 MNHEY and CDR2 SVGAGI come from the germline V gene. This chain's CDR3 is CASSYRTGGTEAFF. In DNA form, the CDR3 reads TGTGCCAGCAGTTACAGGACAGGGGGAACTGAAGCTTTCTTT.

The CDR3 loop reads CASGLGQGYQLTEAFF. The CDR3 nucleotides are TGTGCTAGTGGTTTGGGGCAGGGCTACCAGCTGACTGAAGCTTTCTTT. V gene TRBV12-5 combines with J gene TRBJ1-1; TRBD1 might be the D (5 bases). From germline, CDR1 is LGHNT and CDR2 FRNRAP. CDR3 size: 16 residues. V was trimmed by 1 base and J by 5 bases, leaving 17 bases between them.

V gene TRBV5-6 combines with J gene TRBJ2-7, with TRBD1 matching over 10 bases. CDR1 and CDR2 (germline): SGHDT, YYEEEE. The CDR3 length is 14 residues. V gave up 2 bases and J gave up 3 bases; unmatched junction bases: 2. The CDR3 DNA follows: TGTGCCAGCAGCTTCGGGACAGGGGACTACGAGCAGTACGTC. Its protein is CASSFGTGDYEQYV.

V usage is TRBV7-2 and J usage is TRBJ2-1; 7 positions agree with TRBD1. This CDR3 has 14 residues. Germline V gives CDR1 SGHTA, CDR2 FQGNSA. J was trimmed by 7 bases and V by 5 bases; bases with no gene match: 8. Here the CDR3 reads CASSPRLQGNEQFF. The CDR3 nucleotides are TGTGCCAGCAGCCCGCGACTACAGGGGAATGAGCAGTTCTTC.

V gene TRBV18 combines with J gene TRBJ2-1; weak D call: TRBD2 (5 bases). CDR3 length: 13 residues. Germline V gene lookup returns CDR1 KGHSH and CDR2 LQKENI. The ends were cut back, 3 bases at V and 8 bases at J, with 11 bases in the middle. The CDR3 is CASSPPEADEQFF. In nucleotides, the CDR3 is TGTGCCAGCTCACCGCCGGAGGCAGATGAGCAGTTCTTC.

This clone was picked up a small number of times. V is TRBV18 and J is TRBJ1-1; TRBD1 agrees at 7 bases. Germline V gene data show CDR1 as KGHSH and CDR2 as LQKENI. V was clipped by 1 base and J by 1 base; unmatched bases: 0. The CDR3 covers 14 residues. The CDR3 DNA reads as TGTGCCAGCTCACCACGACAGGGGAACACTGAAGCTTTCTTT. Protein product: CASSPRQGNTEAFF.

The rearrangement joins TRBV30 to TRBJ2-1; a weak D match, TRBD1 (6 bases). V was trimmed by 2 bases and J by 0 bases, leaving 8 bases between them. The CDR3 is made up of 14 amino acids. The V gene's germline CDR1 is GTSNPN and CDR2 SVGIG (reference sequence). CDR3 amino acids: CAWSLGGSYNEQFF. For the CDR3, the DNA is TGTGCCTGGAGTCTAGGGGGCTCCTACAATGAGCAGTTCTTC.

V is TRBV5-1 and J is TRBJ2-3, with 7 bases aligning to TRBD1. Unmatched junction bases numbered 12, after V lost 3 bases and J lost 2 bases. The germline gives CDR1 SGHRS, CDR2 YFSETQ. The CDR3 spans 17 residues. This CDR3 is CASSSHSGQSDTDTQYF. The DNA for the CDR3 is TGCGCCAGCAGCTCCCACTCGGGACAGAGTGACACAGATACGCAGTATTTT. The full variable domain, in which reference TRBV5-1 and TRBJ2-3 provide the parts outside the CDR3, is KAGVTQTPRYLIKTRGQQVTLSCSPISGHRSVSWYQQTPGQGLQFLFEYFSETQRNKGNFPGRFSGRQFSNSRSEMNVSTLELGDSALYLCASSSHSGQSDTDTQYFGPGTRLTVL.

The chain links TRBV9 to TRBJ2-2, with a tentative D call TRBD1 (7 bases). The germline V and J ends were trimmed by 0 bases and 6 bases, with 12 bases remaining between them. The CDR3 consists of 15 residues. Germline V gene data show CDR1 as SGDLS and CDR2 as YYNGEE. CDR3: CASSVDGGGPGELFF. Here the CDR3 DNA reads TGTGCCAGCAGCGTAGATGGAGGGGGCCCCGGGGAGCTGTTTTTT.

The chain uses TRBV5-8 and TRBJ2-3, with TRBD2 matching 7 bases. Germline trimming cut 0 bases from V and 1 base from J; bases unmatched to any gene: 2. The CDR3 has 15 residues. Germline CDR1 reads SGHTS; CDR2 reads YDEGEE. CDR3 protein: CASSLVLAGTDTQYF. CDR3 nucleotides: TGTGCCAGCAGCTTGGTTCTAGCGGGCACAGATACGCAGTATTTT.

The V gene is TRBV4-1, the J gene TRBJ2-1; 7 nucleotides match TRBD2. With V trimmed by 1 base and J by 2 bases, 8 bases remained unmatched. Germline V CDR1 and CDR2: MGHRA, YSYEKL. The CDR3 covers 17 residues. The CDR3 region is CASSQGLLAETYNEQFF. CDR3 DNA sequence: TGCGCCAGCAGCCAAGGTTTGCTAGCGGAAACCTACAATGAGCAGTTCTTC.

The V gene is TRBV19, the J gene TRBJ1-1, with 7 positions matching TRBD1. This CDR3 region has 15 residues. V dropped 8 bases and J dropped 4; count of bases not matched to a gene: 13. Per germline, CDR1 LNHDA and CDR2 SQIVND (reference sequence). CDR3 in amino acids: CASEQGGGVSTEAFF. In DNA, the CDR3 is TGTGCCAGTGAGCAAGGGGGCGGAGTGAGCACTGAAGCTTTCTTT.

CDR3 in amino acids: CASTADRGKKYGYTF. The CDR3 DNA is TGTGCCAGCACCGCCGACAGGGGTAAGAAATATGGCTACACCTTC. This chain links TRBV28 with TRBJ1-2, with 8 bases that match TRBD1. Looked up from germline, CDR1 is MDHEN and CDR2 is SYDVKM. The V segment lost 7 bases and the J segment 5 bases; nucleotides outside the gene matches: 12. The CDR3 totals 15 residues.

The chain links TRBV19 to TRBJ1-1; D remains ambiguous. This CDR3 comprises 15 residues. Germline V lookup: CDR1 LNHDA, CDR2 SQIVND (reference sequence). V was clipped by 1 base and J by 3 bases, with 12 bases between them. The CDR3 protein is CASSIGLYRYTEAFF. The CDR3 bases are TGTGCCAGTAGTATAGGGCTTTACCGTTACACTGAAGCTTTCTTT.

The V gene is TRBV6-2 or TRBV6-3, the J gene TRBJ1-1, with 8 positions matching TRBD1. CDR3 length: 14 residues. CDR1 is MNHEY, CDR2 SVGEGT, per germline. With V trimmed by 5 bases and J by 1 base, 3 bases remained unmatched. DNA for the CDR3: TGTGCCAGCAGTAGGGACAGGCGGAACACTGAAGCTTTCTTT. Protein product: CASSRDRRNTEAFF.